These 19 T cell receptor beta chains came from one sample sequenced in a study of T cells in localized non-small cell lung cancer (dated by TCRdb to about 2020). Library preparation employed the immunoSEQ multiplex PCR assay. Not all clones reach the TCRdb copy of this immuneACCESS table, which keeps in-frame sequences only. Checked studies attribute under half of the gap to unresolved V genes and leave the rest unexplained. The sample records tens of thousands of clones, roughly nine tenths of which are singletons. Of the sample, 25% to 30% falls within the top ten clones. This material consisted of peripheral blood, taken before any cancer treatment. Receptors were obtained from a male donor aged 60 or over with stage I squamous cell lung carcinoma.

The chain carries TRBV5-1 and TRBJ1-1; 7 bases match TRBD1. Germline assignment: CDR1 SGHRS and CDR2 YFSETQ. With 0 bases clipped from V and 2 bases from J, the junction kept 4 bases outside the gene matches. This CDR3 region has 15 residues. DNA of the CDR3: TGCGCCAGCAGCTTGGAGGGGGCTTATAACACTGAAGCTTTCTTT. Translation: CASSLEGAYNTEAFF.

This rearrangement joins TRBV18 to TRBJ2-5; D unclear. The germline V gene has CDR1 KGHSH and CDR2 LQKENI. Trimming took off 0 bases at V and 5 bases at J, with 10 bases between the two ends. The CDR3 consists of 14 residues. CDR3 nucleotides: TGTGCCAGCTCACCACCCGCAGTAAGGGAGACCCAGTACTTC. The encoded protein is CASSPPAVRETQYF.

The chain is built from TRBV4-1 and TRBJ2-7; possibly TRBD1 or TRBD2 for D (5 bases each). V lost 3 bases, J lost 0 bases, and 15 bases lay in between. CDR1 and CDR2 (germline): MGHRA, YSYEKL. The CDR3 loop spans 16 amino acids. CDR3 region: CASSQGRMDPSYEQYF. The CDR3 coding sequence is TGCGCCAGCAGCCAGGGACGGATGGACCCCTCCTACGAGCAGTACTTC.

J is TRBJ2-7 and V is TRBV10-3; D not resolved. In germline, CDR1 is ENHRY, CDR2 SYGVKD. This CDR3 contains 13 residues. Trimming left V 6 bases short and J 2 bases short, with 11 bases between. The DNA for the CDR3 is TGTGCCATCAGCGGACGGTTAACCTACGAGCAGTACTTC. Amino acid sequence: CAISGRLTYEQYF.

The chain employs TRBV27 and TRBJ2-6; 7 nucleotides align to TRBD1. Per the germline V gene, CDR1 is MNHEY and CDR2 is SMNVEV (reference sequence). The CDR3 has 13 amino acids. CDR3: CATSWTGANVLTF. The CDR3 DNA reads TGTGCTACCTCTTGGACAGGAGCCAACGTCCTGACTTTC.

The J gene is TRBJ2-3, the V gene TRBV9; tentative D call: TRBD2 (5 bases). This CDR3 region has 15 residues. Trimming cost V 4 bases and J 3 bases, with 15 bases left between them. Germline CDR1 and CDR2: SGDLS and YYNGEE. The CDR3 region is CASSPGVRETDTQYF. The CDR3 region has the DNA TGTGCCAGCAGCCCCGGGGTAAGGGAGACAGATACGCAGTATTTT.

This chain links TRBV4-1 with TRBJ2-3; 12 bases align to TRBD2. The length of the CDR3 is 20 residues. The V segment lost 0 bases and the J segment 0 bases; nucleotides outside the gene matches: 10. Germline V gives CDR1 MGHRA, CDR2 YSYEKL. The CDR3 sequence is CASSQEPPTSGGSSTDTQYF. CDR3 sequence (DNA): TGCGCCAGCAGCCAAGAGCCCCCTACTAGCGGGGGGTCTAGCACAGATACGCAGTATTTT.

The V and J genes are TRBV5-4 and TRBJ1-2, with TRBD1 as a possible D gene (5 bases). CDR1 SGHNT and CDR2 YYREEE come from the germline V gene (reference sequence). The length of the CDR3 is 16 residues. The V gene lost 2 bases and the J gene lost 6 bases, with 20 bases spanning the gap. Here the CDR3 reads CASSLGDAGVTNGYTF. The CDR3 DNA reads TGTGCCAGCAGCTTAGGGGATGCGGGGGTAACAAATGGCTACACCTTC.

A word on this clone: Germline and junction disagree at one end, which may indicate a read error. The rearrangement joins TRBV7-7 to TRBJ2-3; TRBD2 agrees at 7 bases. The CDR3 contains 15 residues. Looked up from germline, CDR1 is SSHAT and CDR2 is FNYEAQ (reference sequence). The CDR3 coding sequence is TGTGCTAGCAGCTTATCGGGGGGTTCTACAGATACGCAGTATTTT. It encodes CASSLSGGSTDTQYF.

This clone has only a few counts. The gene calls are TRBV2 and TRBJ1-1; no clear D. V was clipped by 6 bases and J by 5 bases, with 10 bases between them. The CDR3 spans 12 residues. Germline V CDR1 and CDR2: SNHLY, FYNNEI. The CDR3 DNA follows: TGTGCCAGCAGGGAGGGTGGAACTGAAGCTTTCTTT. As protein: CASREGGTEAFF.

This sequence joins TRBV4-1 and TRBJ2-7; tentative D call: TRBD2 (6 bases). From germline, CDR1 is MGHRA and CDR2 YSYEKL. V shed 3 bases and J shed 5 bases, with 14 bases lying between them. The CDR3 contains 14 residues. CDR3: CASSQEGTRNEQYF. CDR3 DNA: TGCGCCAGCAGCCAGGAGGGAACGCGGAACGAGCAGTACTTC.

The V gene is TRBV7-8, the J gene TRBJ1-2, with a weak D call TRBD1 (5 bases). There are 14 residues in the CDR3. Trimming stripped 5 bases from V and 2 bases from J, with 12 bases between. Germline V gene data show CDR1 as SGHVS and CDR2 as FQNEAQ. The CDR3 sequence: CASSAGTGNYGYTF. Written as DNA, the CDR3 is TGTGCCAGCAGCGCGGGGACGGGAAACTATGGCTACACCTTC.

This chain uses TRBV9 with TRBJ2-5; 11 bases are shared with TRBD2. Germline-derived CDR1 and CDR2 are SGDLS and YYNGEE. Trimming at V came to 4 bases and at J to 9 bases, leaving 8 bases not matched to a gene. This CDR3 region has 14 residues. The CDR3 protein is CASSPGLAAGSQYF. CDR3 nucleotide sequence: TGTGCCAGCAGCCCGGGACTAGCGGCCGGGTCCCAGTACTTC.

V gene TRBV9 combines with J gene TRBJ2-3; tentative D call: TRBD2 (7 bases). From germline, CDR1 is SGDLS and CDR2 YYNGEE. V was pared by 5 bases and J by 6 bases, with 19 bases between. The CDR3 extends over 15 amino acids. CDR3 in amino acids: CASSLGGAGGDTQYF. In DNA form, the CDR3 reads TGTGCCAGCAGTCTAGGGGGGGCGGGCGGTGATACGCAGTATTTT.

The V call is TRBV18, the J call TRBJ2-1; 9 bases line up with TRBD2. Germline CDR1 is KGHSH and CDR2 is LQKENI. V was clipped by 3 bases and J by 5 bases; unmatched bases: 2. This CDR3 comprises 14 residues. CDR3 nucleotides: TGTGCCAGCTCACCTGGCGGGAGGGACAATGAGCAGTTCTTC. Its translation is CASSPGGRDNEQFF.

The chain links TRBV7-9 to TRBJ1-2; no definite D call. CDR3 length equals 12 residues. Germline V lookup: CDR1 SEHNR, CDR2 FQNEAQ (reference sequence). Trimming took off 0 bases at V and 8 bases at J, with 7 bases between the two ends. For the CDR3, the DNA is TGTGCCAGCAGCTTAGCTGGGAACGGCTACACCTTC. This sequence encodes CASSLAGNGYTF.

CDR3 loop: CASSSSRGSTDTQYF. In DNA, the CDR3 is TGCGCCAGCAGCTCGTCGCGGGGAAGCACAGATACGCAGTATTTT. V gene TRBV5-1 combines with J gene TRBJ2-3; tentative D call: TRBD2 (6 bases). Germline V gene data show CDR1 as SGHRS and CDR2 as YFSETQ. V lost 3 bases to trimming and J lost 0 bases, with 11 bases between them. CDR3 size: 15 residues.

The chain carries TRBV6-5 and TRBJ1-2; TRBD1 matches 7 bases. Unmatched junction bases numbered 6, after V lost 7 bases and J lost 4 bases. The CDR3 contains 13 residues. Germline-derived CDR1 and CDR2 are MNHEY and SVGAGI. CDR3 in DNA: TGTGCCAGCACCCCCGGGACAGCCTATGGCTACACCTTC. This encodes CASTPGTAYGYTF.

The chain carries TRBV30 and TRBJ1-4; no clear D. Germline lookup yields CDR1 GTSNPN and CDR2 SVGIG (reference sequence). V was trimmed by 2 bases and J by 3 bases, leaving 10 bases between them. CDR3 size: 14 residues. This chain's CDR3 is CAWSMVPSNEKLFF. CDR3 nucleotide sequence: TGTGCCTGGAGTATGGTCCCCTCTAATGAAAAACTGTTTTTT.